Listed below are T cell receptor beta chains from one sample, sequenced in a study of CD8 T cells in ankylosing spondylitis. TCRdb re-called the 5' RACE reads through MiXCR, storing one row per CDR3 protein. In the table there are around 480,000 distinct CDR3 sequences, approximately 17% of which are singletons. The sample consisted of blood, either unsorted or a sorted T cell fraction (not recorded which). The receptors were sampled from a male donor with ankylosing spondylitis. Each CDR3 is given with its conserved first and last residue. The D gene is left open where the match is weak. The size entry is marked missing in some rows and otherwise reads once, few, many or a size class.

v_call: TRBV7-8; j_call: TRBJ2-2; clone_size: few; d_call: NA; cdr3_nt: TGTGCCAGCAGCTTAATCCAGGGGTACGGGGAGCTGTTTTTT; cdr3_aa: CASSLIQGYGELFF
v_call: TRBV18; j_call: TRBJ2-3; clone_size: few; d_call: NA; cdr3_nt: TGTGCCAGCTCACCCAGGAGGGGGCCAGATACGCAGTATTTT; cdr3_aa: CASSPRRGPDTQYF
v_call: TRBV5-1; j_call: TRBJ2-5; clone_size: NA; d_call: NA; cdr3_nt: TGCGCCAGCAGCGGAGGGACAGCTAAAGAGACCCAGTACTTC; cdr3_aa: CASSGGTAKETQYF
v_call: TRBV12-3/TRBV12-4; j_call: TRBJ1-1; clone_size: few; d_call: NA; cdr3_nt: TGTGCCAGCAGTTTTTCGAGGGGCGCGGGCACTGAAGCTTTCTTT; cdr3_aa: CASSFSRGAGTEAFF
v_call: TRBV28; j_call: TRBJ2-5; clone_size: few; d_call: NA; cdr3_nt: TGTGCCAGCAGTTTACTCCCCCCAGCGGAGACCCAGTACTTC; cdr3_aa: CASSLLPPAETQYF
v_call: TRBV6-2/TRBV6-3; j_call: TRBJ2-1; clone_size: few; d_call: TRBD2; cdr3_nt: TGTGCCAGCAGTTACTCCTACCTTCGGACTAGCGGCAATGAGCAGTTCTTC; cdr3_aa: CASSYSYLRTSGNEQFF
v_call: TRBV2; j_call: TRBJ2-1; clone_size: NA; d_call: NA; cdr3_nt: TGTGCCAGCAGCGAGAACTATGGACTCAATGAGCAGTTCTTC; cdr3_aa: CASSENYGLNEQFF
v_call: TRBV7-3; j_call: TRBJ2-7; clone_size: few; d_call: TRBD1; cdr3_nt: TGTGCCAGCAGCGAAACAGGGGGCGAGCAGTACTTC; cdr3_aa: CASSETGGEQYF
v_call: TRBV6-1; j_call: TRBJ1-5; clone_size: NA; d_call: NA; cdr3_nt: TGTGCCAGCAGTGAAGCGCGGGCGCCCCGTAATCAGCCCCAGCATTTT; cdr3_aa: CASSEARAPRNQPQHF
v_call: TRBV7-2; j_call: TRBJ2-2; clone_size: NA; d_call: NA; cdr3_nt: TGTGCCAGCAGCTTAACAGGGTCTCTTTTGTTTTTT; cdr3_aa: CASSLTGSLLFF
v_call: TRBV6-1; j_call: TRBJ1-1; clone_size: NA; d_call: TRBD1; cdr3_nt: TGTGCCAGCAGCTCCGACAGGGACCCTGAAGCTTTCTTT; cdr3_aa: CASSSDRDPEAFF
v_call: TRBV12-3/TRBV12-4; j_call: TRBJ2-5; clone_size: many; d_call: TRBD2; cdr3_nt: TGTGCCAGCAGTCCGGGACGCAAAGCGGGGGAGACCCAGTACTTC; cdr3_aa: CASSPGRKAGETQYF
v_call: TRBV16; j_call: TRBJ1-5; clone_size: many; d_call: NA; cdr3_nt: TGTGCCAGCAGCCCCGGACAGAACAATCAGCCCCAGCATTTT; cdr3_aa: CASSPGQNNQPQHF
v_call: TRBV14; j_call: TRBJ1-2; clone_size: few; d_call: NA; cdr3_nt: TGTGCCAGCAGCCAAGACTCCGGTATTCTGGGCTACACCTTC; cdr3_aa: CASSQDSGILGYTF
v_call: TRBV7-3; j_call: TRBJ2-1; clone_size: NA; d_call: TRBD1; cdr3_nt: TGTGCCAGCAGCTTAGGACAGGGGCCCATGCAGTTCTTC; cdr3_aa: CASSLGQGPMQFF
v_call: TRBV5-1; j_call: TRBJ2-7; clone_size: NA; d_call: TRBD2; cdr3_nt: TGCGCCAGCAGCTTCTCCAGCGGGGGACCCTACGAGCAGTACTTC; cdr3_aa: CASSFSSGGPYEQYF
v_call: TRBV7-2; j_call: TRBJ2-5; clone_size: NA; d_call: TRBD2; cdr3_nt: TGTGCCAGCAGCTTAGAGGAGCGGGAGAGGGAGACCCAGTACTTC; cdr3_aa: CASSLEERERETQYF
v_call: TRBV27; j_call: TRBJ2-2; clone_size: NA; d_call: NA; cdr3_nt: TGTGCCAGCACCGGGACGGTAACGACCGGGGAGCTGTTTTTT; cdr3_aa: CASTGTVTTGELFF
v_call: TRBV11-2; j_call: TRBJ2-7; clone_size: NA; d_call: NA; cdr3_nt: TGTGCCAGCAGCTTAGGCCAGGGCGGGATTGCCTACGAGCAGTACTTC; cdr3_aa: CASSLGQGGIAYEQYF
v_call: TRBV7-2; j_call: TRBJ2-1; clone_size: NA; d_call: NA; cdr3_nt: TGTGCCAGCAGCTTATTAGGGGCTAGCGTGGATGAGCAGTTCTTC; cdr3_aa: CASSLLGASVDEQFF
v_call: TRBV7-9; j_call: TRBJ2-3; clone_size: NA; d_call: NA; cdr3_nt: TGTGCCAGCACCAGGGACACCTCGAAAGATACGCAGTATTTT; cdr3_aa: CASTRDTSKDTQYF
v_call: TRBV12-3/TRBV12-4; j_call: TRBJ2-3; clone_size: NA; d_call: NA; cdr3_nt: TGTGCCAGCAGCAAGGAGGGGTCCACAGATACGCAGTATTTT; cdr3_aa: CASSKEGSTDTQYF
v_call: TRBV20-1; j_call: TRBJ2-1; clone_size: NA; d_call: TRBD1; cdr3_nt: TGCAGTGCCCCTTTTGTGGGACAGAGGTTCGGTGAGCAGTTCTTC; cdr3_aa: CSAPFVGQRFGEQFF
v_call: TRBV4-2; j_call: TRBJ2-1; clone_size: NA; d_call: NA; cdr3_nt: TGTGCCAGCAGCCAAGATTTTCTGGGTGAGCAGTTCTTC; cdr3_aa: CASSQDFLGEQFF
v_call: TRBV7-2; j_call: TRBJ1-2; clone_size: NA; d_call: NA; cdr3_nt: TGTGCCAGCAGCCCGACAGCAACTAACTATGGCTACACCTTC; cdr3_aa: CASSPTATNYGYTF
v_call: TRBV6-1; j_call: TRBJ2-2; clone_size: few; d_call: TRBD2; cdr3_nt: TGTGCCAGCAGCCGACTAGCGGGGGCAACGAACACCGGGGAGCTGTTTTTT; cdr3_aa: CASSRLAGATNTGELFF
v_call: TRBV5-1; j_call: TRBJ2-2; clone_size: few; d_call: TRBD2; cdr3_nt: TGCGCCAGCAGCATCACGGGGGGCACCGGGGAGCTGTTTTTT; cdr3_aa: CASSITGGTGELFF
v_call: TRBV10-3; j_call: TRBJ2-3; clone_size: few; d_call: NA; cdr3_nt: TGTGCCATCAGTGAGTTTGTGGGAAGCACAGATACGCAGTATTTT; cdr3_aa: CAISEFVGSTDTQYF
v_call: TRBV30; j_call: TRBJ2-3; clone_size: few; d_call: NA; cdr3_nt: TGTGCCTGGAGTGTACGGCGGTCAGATACGCAGTATTTT; cdr3_aa: CAWSVRRSDTQYF
v_call: TRBV29-1; j_call: TRBJ1-1; clone_size: few; d_call: NA; cdr3_nt: TGCAGCGTTGAAGAATCAAGTGTTGAAGCTTTCTTT; cdr3_aa: CSVEESSVEAFF
v_call: TRBV9; j_call: TRBJ2-2; clone_size: NA; d_call: NA; cdr3_nt: TGTGCCAGCAGCTCCTCAGCGGTGCGGACCGGGGAGCTGTTTTTT; cdr3_aa: CASSSSAVRTGELFF
v_call: TRBV20-1; j_call: TRBJ2-3; clone_size: few; d_call: TRBD2; cdr3_nt: TGCAGTGCTACCAGACTAGCGGGAGTCACAGATACGCAGTATTTT; cdr3_aa: CSATRLAGVTDTQYF
v_call: TRBV6-1; j_call: TRBJ1-2; clone_size: NA; d_call: NA; cdr3_nt: TGTGCCAGCAGCTCGCGGGACACGATTTACACCTTC; cdr3_aa: CASSSRDTIYTF
v_call: TRBV7-9; j_call: TRBJ2-1; clone_size: NA; d_call: NA; cdr3_nt: TGTGCCAGCAGCTTACTGGTAAACCGAGCGGCGGATGAGCAGTTCTTC; cdr3_aa: CASSLLVNRAADEQFF
v_call: TRBV20-1; j_call: TRBJ2-7; clone_size: NA; d_call: TRBD2; cdr3_nt: TGCAGTGCGATAGCGGGGCCCTACGAGCAGTACTTC; cdr3_aa: CSAIAGPYEQYF
v_call: TRBV12-3/TRBV12-4; j_call: TRBJ2-5; clone_size: NA; d_call: NA; cdr3_nt: TGTGCCAGCAGTTTTAATGGGGGAGGGGGAGAGACCCAGTACTTC; cdr3_aa: CASSFNGGGGETQYF
v_call: TRBV10-3; j_call: TRBJ2-1; clone_size: NA; d_call: TRBD2; cdr3_nt: TGTGCCATCAGTGAGAGGGCGGGGGTTAACAATGAGCAGTTCTTC; cdr3_aa: CAISERAGVNNEQFF
v_call: TRBV4-2; j_call: TRBJ1-2; clone_size: few; d_call: NA; cdr3_nt: TGTGCCAGCAGCCAAGATGGGACGACCCCTAACTATGGCTACACCTTC; cdr3_aa: CASSQDGTTPNYGYTF
v_call: TRBV6-1; j_call: TRBJ1-2; clone_size: few; d_call: NA; cdr3_nt: TGTGCCAGCCAAGCTACCGCTAACTATGGCTACACCTTC; cdr3_aa: CASQATANYGYTF
v_call: TRBV20-1; j_call: TRBJ1-2; clone_size: few; d_call: TRBD1; cdr3_nt: TGCAGTGCTAGAAGCTCGGGACAGCCGAACTATGGCTACACCTTC; cdr3_aa: CSARSSGQPNYGYTF
v_call: TRBV12-3/TRBV12-4; j_call: TRBJ1-6; clone_size: many; d_call: NA; cdr3_nt: TGTGCCAGCAGTCTTACAGGGAATTCACCCCTCCACTTT; cdr3_aa: CASSLTGNSPLHF
v_call: TRBV5-1; j_call: TRBJ2-5; clone_size: few; d_call: TRBD2; cdr3_nt: TGCGCCAGCAGCTCCTCCCGAGGCGGGGGGTACCAAGAGACCCAGTACTTC; cdr3_aa: CASSSSRGGGYQETQYF
v_call: TRBV27; j_call: TRBJ2-7; clone_size: NA; d_call: NA; cdr3_nt: TGTGCCACCTACGGCCGGGGCCGCTACGAGCAGTACTTC; cdr3_aa: CATYGRGRYEQYF
v_call: TRBV14; j_call: TRBJ2-1; clone_size: NA; d_call: NA; cdr3_nt: TGTGCCAGCAGCCAAGGTCTTGGACAAATCATCAATGAGCAGTTCTTC; cdr3_aa: CASSQGLGQIINEQFF
v_call: TRBV6-5; j_call: TRBJ2-5; clone_size: many; d_call: NA; cdr3_nt: TGTGCCAGCAGTTCTTCCGGCAGCCAAGAGACCCAGTACTTC; cdr3_aa: CASSSSGSQETQYF
v_call: TRBV11-3; j_call: TRBJ2-3; clone_size: few; d_call: TRBD1; cdr3_nt: TGTGCCAGCAGCTTACGGGACAGCTTCACAGATACGCAGTATTTT; cdr3_aa: CASSLRDSFTDTQYF
v_call: TRBV18; j_call: TRBJ2-7; clone_size: few; d_call: NA; cdr3_nt: TGTGCCAGCTCACCACCGGGGCTGTGGGACGAGCAGTACTTC; cdr3_aa: CASSPPGLWDEQYF
v_call: TRBV20-1; j_call: TRBJ2-1; clone_size: few; d_call: TRBD1; cdr3_nt: TGCAGTGCTAGTCCGGACAGGGAGCCCTACAATGAGCAGTTCTTC; cdr3_aa: CSASPDREPYNEQFF
v_call: TRBV11-2; j_call: TRBJ1-3; clone_size: NA; d_call: NA; cdr3_nt: TGTGCCAGCAGCTTAGTAGTGGGGGCCGCTGGAAACACCATATATTTT; cdr3_aa: CASSLVVGAAGNTIYF